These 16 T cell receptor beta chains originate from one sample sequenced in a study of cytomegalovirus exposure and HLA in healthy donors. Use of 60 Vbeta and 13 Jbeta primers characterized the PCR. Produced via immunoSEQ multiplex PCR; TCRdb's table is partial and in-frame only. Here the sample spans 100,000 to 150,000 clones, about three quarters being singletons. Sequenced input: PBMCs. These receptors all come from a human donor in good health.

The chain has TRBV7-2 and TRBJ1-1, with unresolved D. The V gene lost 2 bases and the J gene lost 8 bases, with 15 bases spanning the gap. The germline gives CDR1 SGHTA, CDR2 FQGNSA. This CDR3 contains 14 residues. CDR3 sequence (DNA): TGTGCCAGCAGCTTACGGGCGGGTGGGTGGGAAGCTTTCTTT. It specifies CASSLRAGGWEAFF. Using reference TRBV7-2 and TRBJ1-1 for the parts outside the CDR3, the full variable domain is GAGVSQSPSNKVTEKGKDVELRCDPISGHTALYWYRQSLGQGLEFLIYFQGNSAPDKSGLPSDRFSAERTGGSVSTLTIQRTQQEDSAVYLCASSLRAGGWEAFFGQGTRLTVV.

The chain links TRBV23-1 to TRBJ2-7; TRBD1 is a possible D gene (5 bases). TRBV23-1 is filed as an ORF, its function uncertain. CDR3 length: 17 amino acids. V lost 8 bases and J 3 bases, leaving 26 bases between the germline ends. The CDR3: CASRLWWIRTRFYEQYF. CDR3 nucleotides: TGCGCCAGCCGCCTTTGGTGGATCCGGACAAGGTTCTACGAGCAGTACTTC.

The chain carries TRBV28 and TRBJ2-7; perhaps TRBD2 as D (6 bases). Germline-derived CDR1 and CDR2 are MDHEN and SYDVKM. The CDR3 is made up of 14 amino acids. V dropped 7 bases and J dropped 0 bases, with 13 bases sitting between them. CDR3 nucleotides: TGTGCCAGCACGCGGGACTCGTTCTCCTACGAGCAGTACTTC. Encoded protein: CASTRDSFSYEQYF.

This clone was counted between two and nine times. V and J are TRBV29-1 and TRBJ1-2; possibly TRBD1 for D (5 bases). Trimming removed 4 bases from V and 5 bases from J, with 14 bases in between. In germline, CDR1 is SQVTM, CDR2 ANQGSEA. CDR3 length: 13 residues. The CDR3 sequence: CSVGGGGAYGYTF. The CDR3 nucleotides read TGCAGCGTTGGTGGGGGGGGAGCATATGGCTACACCTTC.

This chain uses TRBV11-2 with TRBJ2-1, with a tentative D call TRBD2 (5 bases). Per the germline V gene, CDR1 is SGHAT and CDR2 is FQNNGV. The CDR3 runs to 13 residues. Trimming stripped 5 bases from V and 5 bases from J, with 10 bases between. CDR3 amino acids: CASSTGLHNEQFF. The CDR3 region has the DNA TGTGCCAGCAGCACCGGACTCCACAATGAGCAGTTCTTC.

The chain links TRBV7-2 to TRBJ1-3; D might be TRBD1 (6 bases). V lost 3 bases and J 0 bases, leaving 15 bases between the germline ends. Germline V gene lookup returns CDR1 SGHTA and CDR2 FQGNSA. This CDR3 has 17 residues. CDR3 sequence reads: CASSLASGGDSGNTIYF. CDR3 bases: TGTGCCAGCAGCTTGGCGTCGGGGGGCGACTCTGGAAACACCATATATTTT.

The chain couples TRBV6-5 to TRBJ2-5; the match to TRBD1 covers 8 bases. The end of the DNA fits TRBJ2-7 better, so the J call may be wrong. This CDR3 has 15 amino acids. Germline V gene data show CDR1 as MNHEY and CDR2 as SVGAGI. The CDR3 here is CASSYGSTGAYEQYF. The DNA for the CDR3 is TGTGCCAGCAGTTACGGTTCGACAGGGGCTTACGAGCAGTACTTC.

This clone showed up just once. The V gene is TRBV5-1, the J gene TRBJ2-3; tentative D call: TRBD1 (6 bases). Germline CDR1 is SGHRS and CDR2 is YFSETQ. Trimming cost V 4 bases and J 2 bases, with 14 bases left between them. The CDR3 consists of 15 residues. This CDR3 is CASSSIQGPTDTQYF. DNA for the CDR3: TGCGCCAGCAGCAGTATACAGGGACCCACAGATACGCAGTATTTT.

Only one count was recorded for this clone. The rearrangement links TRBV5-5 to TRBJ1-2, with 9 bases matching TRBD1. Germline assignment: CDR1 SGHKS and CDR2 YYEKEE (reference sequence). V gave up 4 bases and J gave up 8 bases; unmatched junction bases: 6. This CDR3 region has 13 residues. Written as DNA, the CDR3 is TGTGCCAGCAGCAAAGGGACAGGGCAAGGCTACACCTTC. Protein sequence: CASSKGTGQGYTF.

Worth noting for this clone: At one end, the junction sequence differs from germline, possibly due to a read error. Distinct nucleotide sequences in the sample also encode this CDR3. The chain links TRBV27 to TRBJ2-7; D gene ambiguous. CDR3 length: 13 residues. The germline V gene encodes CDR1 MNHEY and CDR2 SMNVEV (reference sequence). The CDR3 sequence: CASSLSPNYEQYF. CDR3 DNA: TGTGCCAGCAGCTTATCCCCAAATTACGAGCAGTACTTC.

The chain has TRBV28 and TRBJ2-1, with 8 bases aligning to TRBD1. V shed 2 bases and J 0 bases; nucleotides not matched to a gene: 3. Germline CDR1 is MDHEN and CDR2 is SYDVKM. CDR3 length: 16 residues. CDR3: CASSLQGARSYNEQFF. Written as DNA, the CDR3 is TGTGCCAGCAGTTTACAGGGGGCGCGCTCCTACAATGAGCAGTTCTTC. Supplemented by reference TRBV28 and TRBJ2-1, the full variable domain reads DVKVTQSSRYLVKRTGEKVFLECVQDMDHENMFWYRQDPGLGLRLIYFSYDVKMKEKGDIPEGYSVSREKKERFSLILESASTNQTSMYLCASSLQGARSYNEQFFGPGTRLTVL.

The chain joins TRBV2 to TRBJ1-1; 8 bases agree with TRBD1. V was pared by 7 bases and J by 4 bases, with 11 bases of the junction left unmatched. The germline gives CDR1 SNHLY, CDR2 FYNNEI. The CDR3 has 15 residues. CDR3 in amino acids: CASKGAGGVGTEAFF. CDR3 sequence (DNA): TGTGCCAGCAAAGGGGCAGGGGGCGTAGGCACTGAAGCTTTCTTT.

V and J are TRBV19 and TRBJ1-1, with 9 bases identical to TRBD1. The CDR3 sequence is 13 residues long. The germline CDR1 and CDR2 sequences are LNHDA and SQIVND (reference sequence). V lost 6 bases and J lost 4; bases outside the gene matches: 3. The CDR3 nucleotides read TGTGCCAGTAGCGAGACAGGGGGCACTGAAGCTTTCTTT. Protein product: CASSETGGTEAFF.

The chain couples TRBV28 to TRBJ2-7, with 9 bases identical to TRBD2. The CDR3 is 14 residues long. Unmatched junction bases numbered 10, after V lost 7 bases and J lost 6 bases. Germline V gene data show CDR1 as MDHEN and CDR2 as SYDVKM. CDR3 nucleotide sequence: TGTGCCAGCACCCCCTCGACAGCGGGAGGCGAGCAGTACTTC. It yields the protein CASTPSTAGGEQYF.

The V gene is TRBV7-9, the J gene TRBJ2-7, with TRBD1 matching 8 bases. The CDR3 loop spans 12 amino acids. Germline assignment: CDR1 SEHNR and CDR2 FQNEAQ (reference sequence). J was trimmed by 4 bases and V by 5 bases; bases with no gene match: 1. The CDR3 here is CASSRDRYEQYF. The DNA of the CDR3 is TGTGCCAGCAGCCGGGACAGGTACGAGCAGTACTTC.

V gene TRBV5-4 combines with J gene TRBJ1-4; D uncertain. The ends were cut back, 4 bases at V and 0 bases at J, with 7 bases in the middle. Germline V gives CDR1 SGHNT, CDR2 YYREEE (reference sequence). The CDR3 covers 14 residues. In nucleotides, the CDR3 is TGTGCCAGCAGCAAGGAGGCAACTAATGAAAAACTGTTTTTT. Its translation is CASSKEATNEKLFF.